The clone carrying this TCR beta chain came up a few times. Its antigen is unknown. This specimen comes from a study of CD8 T cells in ankylosing spondylitis. TCRdb called the 5' RACE reads again in MiXCR, with one record for every CDR3 protein. The repertoire consists of roughly 670,000 distinct CDR3 sequences, with 15% to 20% occurring once and the leading ten covering 15% to 20%. CDR1 and CDR2 from the germline V gene are SGHTA and FQGTGA. CDR3 length equals 18 residues. The trim removed 1 base at V and 0 bases at J, leaving 10 bases unmatched. Study-level points and caveats: A TCR beta motif of about eight highly homologous variants seemed to mark ankylosing spondylitis blood.

The TCR comes from a male donor with ankylosing spondylitis. This chain links TRBV7-3 with TRBJ2-3; 7 nucleotides match TRBD1. Material for sequencing was blood, either unsorted or a sorted T cell fraction (not recorded which). The CDR3, as DNA: TGTGCCAGCAGCTTAAGGCCCCGACAGGGAACTAGCACAGATACGCAGTATTTT. Its translation is CASSLRPRQGTSTDTQYF.